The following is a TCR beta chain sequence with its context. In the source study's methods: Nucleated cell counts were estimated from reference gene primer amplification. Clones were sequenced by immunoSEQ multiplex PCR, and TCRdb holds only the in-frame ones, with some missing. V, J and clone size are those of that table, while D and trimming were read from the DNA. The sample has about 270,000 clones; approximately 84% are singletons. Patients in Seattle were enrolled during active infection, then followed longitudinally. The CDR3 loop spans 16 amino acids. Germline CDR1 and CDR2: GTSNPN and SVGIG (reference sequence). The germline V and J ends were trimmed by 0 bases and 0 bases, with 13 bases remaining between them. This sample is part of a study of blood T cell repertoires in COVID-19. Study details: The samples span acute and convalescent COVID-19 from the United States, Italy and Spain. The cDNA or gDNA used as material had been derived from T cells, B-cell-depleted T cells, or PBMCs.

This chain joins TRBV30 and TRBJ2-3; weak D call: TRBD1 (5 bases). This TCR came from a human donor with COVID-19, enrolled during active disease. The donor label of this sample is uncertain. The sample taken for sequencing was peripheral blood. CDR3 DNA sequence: TGTGCCTGGAGTGTACCGGCAGGGTGGAGCACAGATACGCAGTATTTT. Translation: CAWSVPAGWSTDTQYF.